The T cell receptor (beta chain) described here comes from a study of PD-L1 blockade in urothelial cancer. From germline, CDR1 is MNHNY and CDR2 SVGAGI (reference sequence). V was shortened by 7 bases and J by 8 bases, with 18 bases between the two germline ends. The CDR3 covers 14 residues. Assay used: immunoSEQ multiplex PCR; TCRdb lists only in-frame clones, some missing. In the table there are around 71,000 clones, about 85% of which are singletons. The time point: pretreatment peripheral blood. Locally advanced or metastatic urothelial carcinoma affected the patients. This chain connects TRBV6-6 to TRBJ2-1; tentatively, D is TRBD2 (6 bases). The material sequenced was PBMCs, taken around atezolizumab (anti-PD-L1) treatment. This receptor was taken from a man aged 40-50 years with urothelial cancer. Written as DNA, the CDR3 is TGTGCCAGCACTGCGGGGAGGCCTGGGGATGAGCAGTTCTTC. As protein: CASTAGRPGDEQFF.